These 14 T cell receptor beta chains share one sample of origin, sequenced in a study of human T cells and chemical hapten exposure. Time point here: patch test 1, 2 weeks after DPC sensitization. The treatment is: therapeutic diphenylcyclopropenone sensitization with weekly scalp DPC. From the RACE reads, TCRdb called clonotypes with MiXCR, one entry per CDR3 protein. The profile covers 150,000 to 200,000 distinct CDR3 sequences, with about 22% appearing a single time and about 6.7% taken by the ten largest. The starting material was whole blood, obtained in connection with sensitization to the hapten diphenylcyclopropenone (DPC). Receptors were obtained from a woman between 45 and 60 years old with alopecia areata. Some clones in this sample may be carry-over from other donors' samples.

The chain employs TRBV29-1 and TRBJ1-1; 9 positions agree with TRBD1. Per the germline V gene, CDR1 is SQVTM and CDR2 is ANQGSEA. Losses at the gene ends were 2 bases for V and 10 bases for J; bases not matched to a gene: 2. The CDR3 spans 11 residues. The CDR3 is CSVESGQGAFF. The CDR3 coding sequence is TGCAGCGTTGAATCGGGACAGGGAGCTTTCTTT. The full variable domain, rest sourced from reference TRBV29-1 and TRBJ1-1, is SAVISQKPSRDICQRGTSLTIQCQVDSQVTMMFWYRQQPGQSLTLIATANQGSEATYESGFVIDKFPISRPNLTFSTLTVSNMSPEDSSIYLCSVESGQGAFFGQGTRLTVV.

A few counts support this clonotype. This chain connects TRBV7-2 to TRBJ1-6; D not certain. CDR3 length equals 13 residues. Trimming left V 2 bases short and J 9 bases short, with 8 bases between. The V gene's germline CDR1 is SGHTA and CDR2 FQGNSA. The CDR3 bases are TGTGCCAGCAGCTTACTTACAGCTTCACCCCTCCACTTT. Amino acids: CASSLLTASPLHF.

This clonotype was counted between two and nine times. The chain links TRBV5-1 to TRBJ2-7; 7 bases are shared with TRBD1. V lost 5 bases to trimming and J lost 4 bases; unmatched junction nucleotides: 9. The CDR3 is 14 amino acids. CDR1 SGHRS and CDR2 YFSETQ come from the germline V gene. CDR3 protein: CASSPGTAPYEQYF. CDR3 in DNA: TGCGCCAGCAGTCCCGGGACAGCACCTTACGAGCAGTACTTC.

Concerning this clonotype: Just one base apart from a much larger clone, this may be a read error. The chain combines TRBV7-9 with TRBJ2-1; tentative D call: TRBD1 (6 bases). The CDR3 runs 17 residues. The germline V gene encodes CDR1 SEHNR and CDR2 FQNEAQ (reference sequence). The CDR3 DNA follows: TGTGCCAGCAGGTCAGCAGTCAGGGGACACGACTACAAAGAGCAGTTCTTC. It specifies CASRSAVRGHDYKEQFF.

This clonotype showed up just a few times. The chain employs TRBV10-1 and TRBJ2-3; 7 nucleotides line up with TRBD1. V lost 3 bases and J lost 2; bases outside the gene matches: 5. Germline V gene lookup returns CDR1 WNHNN and CDR2 SYGVQD (reference sequence). The CDR3 length is 15 residues. This CDR3 reads CASSDPGQHTDTQYF. For the CDR3, the DNA is TGCGCCAGCAGTGACCCGGGACAGCACACAGATACGCAGTATTTT.

This clonotype was detected a few times. This rearrangement joins TRBV29-1 to TRBJ2-7; the match to TRBD1 covers 8 bases. The V segment lost 8 bases and the J segment 5 bases; nucleotides outside the gene matches: 8. CDR1 is SQVTM and CDR2 is ANQGSEA in the germline V gene. The CDR3 contains 12 residues. The DNA of the CDR3 is TGCAGCTCTCAGGGGGCGCAGAACGAGCAGTACTTC. It translates to CSSQGAQNEQYF.

For the CDR3, the DNA is TGTGCCTGGAGTGTACAGGGTAATTCACCCCTCCACTTT. It encodes CAWSVQGNSPLHF. The chain combines TRBV30 with TRBJ1-6, with TRBD1 as a possible D gene (6 bases). This CDR3 spans 13 amino acids. Germline-derived CDR1 and CDR2 are GTSNPN and SVGIG (reference sequence). The germline V and J ends were trimmed by 0 bases and 6 bases, with 6 bases remaining between them.

The rearrangement links TRBV7-2 to TRBJ1-4; TRBD1 might be the D (5 bases). The CDR3 is 14 residues long. The V gene's germline CDR1 is SGHTA and CDR2 FQGNSA. V lost 3 bases, J lost 5 bases, and 10 bases lay in between. As DNA, the CDR3 is TGTGCCAGCAGCTTTGGGGGAACAAATGAAAAACTGTTTTTT. This sequence encodes CASSFGGTNEKLFF.

This chain joins TRBV10-1 and TRBJ2-1; 10 positions match TRBD1. V shed 3 bases, J shed 7 bases, and the junction held 6 bases outside the gene matches. The CDR3 is 15 residues long. Per germline, CDR1 WNHNN and CDR2 SYGVQD (reference sequence). CDR3 sequence reads: CASSEPGQGINEQFF. The CDR3 nucleotides read TGCGCCAGCAGTGAACCGGGACAGGGGATAAATGAGCAGTTCTTC.

The chain recombines TRBV5-1 with TRBJ2-3; D is possibly TRBD1 (7 bases). CDR3 length: 15 residues. V lost 4 bases to trimming and J lost 3 bases, with 15 bases between them. The germline gives CDR1 SGHRS, CDR2 YFSETQ. In DNA, the CDR3 is TGCGCCAGCAGCCCTCGACAGGGAGGTACAGATACGCAGTATTTT. Translation: CASSPRQGGTDTQYF.

There are a few counts of this clonotype. The gene calls are TRBV27 and TRBJ2-2; TRBD2 matches at 7 bases. CDR1 and CDR2 (germline): MNHEY, SMNVEV (reference sequence). V shed 10 bases and J 1 base; nucleotides not matched to a gene: 3. This CDR3 region has 13 residues. CDR3 protein: CATGLGNTGELFF. The CDR3, as DNA: TGTGCCACCGGACTAGGGAACACCGGGGAGCTGTTTTTT.

This clonotype came up once. J is TRBJ1-5 and V is TRBV29-1; D perhaps matches TRBD1 (6 bases). This CDR3 has 12 residues. V was cut by 7 bases and J by 5 bases, with 12 bases left in between. The germline CDR1 and CDR2 sequences are SQVTM and ANQGSEA. CDR3: CSARDTDQPQHF. For the CDR3, the DNA is TGCAGCGCTCGGGACACCGATCAGCCCCAGCATTTT.

The chain has TRBV29-1 and TRBJ1-2, with a possible D match to TRBD1 (6 bases). The CDR3 covers 17 residues. Germline V gene data show CDR1 as SQVTM and CDR2 as ANQGSEA. V gave up 5 bases and J gave up 0 bases, with 22 bases separating them. The CDR3 region has the DNA TGCAGCGTTTCCCCTGGTTCCCGGACAGCCTCTAACTATGGCTACACCTTC. This codes for CSVSPGSRTASNYGYTF.

The table lists this clonotype with a few counts. The chain links TRBV5-1 to TRBJ2-7; the match to TRBD1 covers 10 bases. From germline, CDR1 is SGHRS and CDR2 YFSETQ. This CDR3 is built from 15 residues. Trimming took 4 bases from V and 6 from J; bases not matched to a gene: 10. The CDR3 protein is CASSRSGTGAVEQYF. The DNA of the CDR3 is TGCGCCAGCAGCCGATCCGGGACAGGGGCCGTCGAGCAGTACTTC. The whole variable domain, filled in from reference TRBV5-1 and TRBJ2-7, reads KAGVTQTPRYLIKTRGQQVTLSCSPISGHRSVSWYQQTPGQGLQFLFEYFSETQRNKGNFPGRFSGRQFSNSRSEMNVSTLELGDSALYLCASSRSGTGAVEQYFGPGTRLTVT.